This is a list of T cell receptor beta chains from one sample in a study of control samples from healthy donors and cancer patients. Clones were sequenced by immunoSEQ multiplex PCR, and TCRdb holds only the in-frame ones, with some missing. The sample yields under 140,000 clones, roughly 88% seen once. The sequenced material came from PBMCs. These receptors were collected from a woman in her fifties or sixties with lung cancer. Each CDR3 is given with its conserved first and last residue. D genes are given only for firm matches. The listing skips clone size in some rows; elsewhere it reads once, few, many or a size class.

abundance,v_gene,j_gene,d_gene,CDR3aa,CDR3nt
.,TRBV19,TRBJ1-2,.,CASSISGGYNYGYTF,TGTGCCAGTAGTATTTCGGGCGGGTATAACTATGGCTACACCTTC
.,TRBV9,TRBJ1-2,TRBD1,CASSPGGASYGYTF,TGTGCCAGCAGCCCAGGGGGCGCAAGCTATGGCTACACCTTC
.,TRBV28,TRBJ1-1,.,CASNGGDILNTEAFF,TGTGCCAGCAATGGGGGCGACATCCTGAACACTGAAGCTTTCTTT
.,TRBV19,TRBJ1-5,TRBD1,CASSTRGQGNQPQHF,TGTGCCAGTAGTACTAGGGGACAGGGCAATCAGCCCCAGCATTTT
.,TRBV5-1,TRBJ1-2,.,CASSYQEGHYGYTF,TGCGCCAGCAGCTACCAGGAGGGGCACTATGGCTACACCTTC
.,TRBV6-2/TRBV6-3,TRBJ2-7,.,CASSSPLLYEQYF,TGTGCCAGCAGTTCCCCTCTCCTCTACGAGCAGTACTTC
.,TRBV7-3,TRBJ2-1,TRBD1,CASSLGDRALNEQFF,TGTGCCAGCAGCTTAGGCGACAGGGCCCTCAATGAGCAGTTCTTC
.,TRBV19,TRBJ2-5,TRBD2,CASSTGLAGEETQYF,TGTGCCAGTAGTACGGGACTAGCGGGGGAAGAGACCCAGTACTTC
.,TRBV5-5,TRBJ1-2,TRBD1,CASSPMVGTDYGYTF,TGTGCCAGCAGCCCGATGGTCGGGACAGACTATGGCTACACCTTC
.,TRBV7-2,TRBJ1-4,.,CASSLGAPPGEKLFF,TGTGCCAGCAGCTTAGGCGCTCCTCCGGGGGAAAAACTGTTTTTT
.,TRBV7-9,TRBJ2-7,TRBD1,CASSPGTGKNPGQYF,TGTGCCAGCAGCCCCGGGACAGGGAAAAACCCCGGGCAGTACTTC
.,TRBV11-2,TRBJ1-5,.,CASSLAPGWPQHF,TGTGCCAGCAGCTTAGCACCAGGCTGGCCCCAGCATTTT
.,TRBV7-6,TRBJ1-1,TRBD1,CASSPRQGDTEAFF,TGTGCCAGCAGCCCCCGACAGGGTGACACTGAAGCTTTCTTT
.,TRBV7-9,TRBJ2-3,TRBD2,CASSLGGLAGITDTQYF,TGTGCCAGCAGCTTAGGGGGACTAGCGGGGATCACAGATACGCAGTATTTT
.,TRBV7-6,TRBJ2-7,.,CASSLGTQDEQYF,TGTGCCAGCAGCTTAGGGACTCAGGACGAGCAGTACTTC
.,TRBV5-5,TRBJ1-1,.,CASSLLQGKTEAFF,TGTGCCAGCAGCTTATTGCAGGGTAAGACTGAAGCTTTCTTT
.,TRBV11-3,TRBJ1-1,TRBD1,CASSRTGGTEAFF,TGTGCCAGCAGCCGGACAGGGGGCACTGAAGCTTTCTTT
.,TRBV6-5,TRBJ1-2,TRBD1,CASRETGGFGYTF,TGTGCCAGCAGAGAGACAGGGGGCTTTGGCTACACCTTC
few,TRBV11-2,TRBJ2-3,TRBD1,CASSAGTGWVDTQYF,TGTGCCAGCAGCGCCGGGACAGGGTGGGTGGATACGCAGTATTTT
.,TRBV7-2,TRBJ2-3,TRBD2,CASSFSGRALDTQYF,TGTGCCAGCAGCTTTAGCGGGAGGGCCCTAGATACGCAGTATTTT
.,TRBV3-1/TRBV3-2,TRBJ1-4,.,CASSQGGQYNEKLFF,TGTGCCAGCAGCCAAGGTGGACAGTATAATGAAAAACTGTTTTTT
.,TRBV7-2,TRBJ2-7,TRBD2,CASSLVTAGGLEREQYF,TGTGCCAGCAGCTTAGTGACAGCGGGGGGGCTGGAGAGGGAGCAGTACTTC
.,TRBV5-4,TRBJ2-1,TRBD2,CASSLGREELREQFF,TGTGCCAGCAGCTTGGGACGGGAGGAGCTAAGGGAGCAGTTCTTC
.,TRBV18,TRBJ2-3,TRBD1,CASSTRQGVDTQYF,TGTGCCAGCTCAACTAGACAGGGTGTGGATACGCAGTATTTT
once,TRBV18,TRBJ2-5,.,CASSPVIQETQYF,TGTGCCAGCTCACCAGTGATACAAGAGACCCAGTACTTC
.,TRBV6-1,TRBJ1-4,.,CASSEGANEKLFF,TGTGCCAGCAGTGAAGGTGCTAATGAAAAACTGTTTTTT
.,TRBV25-1,TRBJ1-3,.,CASSAPGRDGNTIYF,TGTGCCAGCAGTGCCCCAGGGCGTGACGGAAACACCATATATTTT
.,TRBV20-1,TRBJ2-3,TRBD2,CSASPLAGVTDTQYF,TGCAGTGCTAGTCCGCTAGCGGGGGTCACAGATACGCAGTATTTT
.,TRBV7-8,TRBJ1-3,TRBD1,CASSLELGTGGKSGNTIYF,TGTGCCAGCAGCTTAGAGTTGGGGACAGGGGGAAAATCTGGAAACACCATATATTTT
.,TRBV6-5,TRBJ2-2,TRBD2,CASRTSGGATGELFF,TGTGCCAGCAGGACTAGCGGGGGGGCGACCGGGGAGCTGTTTTTT
once,TRBV6-1,TRBJ2-5,.,CASSGARSSSDQETQYF,TGTGCCAGCAGTGGGGCTAGGTCGTCTAGCGATCAAGAGACCCAGTACTTC
once,TRBV10-3,TRBJ1-1,TRBD1,CAISESSGTGGSEAFF,TGTGCCATCAGTGAGTCGTCCGGGACAGGGGGTTCTGAAGCTTTCTTT
once,TRBV29-1,TRBJ2-5,.,CSVEGGAQETQYF,TGCAGCGTTGAGGGCGGGGCTCAAGAGACCCAGTACTTC
.,TRBV9,TRBJ1-1,TRBD1,CASSARQGMNTEAFF,TGTGCCAGCAGCGCTCGACAGGGGATGAACACTGAAGCTTTCTTT
.,TRBV2,TRBJ1-5,.,CASSIDKFEQPQHF,TGTGCCAGCAGTATAGACAAATTTGAACAGCCCCAGCATTTT
.,TRBV5-6,TRBJ2-3,.,CASSNLDRTTDTQYF,TGTGCCAGCAGCAACCTCGATCGAACCACAGATACGCAGTATTTT
few,TRBV5-1,TRBJ2-2,TRBD2,CASSRNAAGGPGTGELFF,TGCGCCAGCAGTCGCAATGCCGCGGGGGGGCCGGGCACCGGGGAGCTGTTTTTT
.,TRBV19,TRBJ2-5,.,CASSIARDRQETQYF,TGTGCCAGTAGTATAGCCCGGGACCGCCAAGAGACCCAGTACTTC
once,TRBV7-9,TRBJ2-2,TRBD1,CASSKGGQGFVIGELFF,TGTGCCAGCAGCAAAGGGGGACAGGGCTTTGTCATCGGGGAGCTGTTTTTT
.,TRBV7-9,TRBJ2-1,.,CASSTRGAAYNEQFF,TGTGCCAGCAGCACCCGCGGGGCGGCCTACAATGAGCAGTTCTTC
few,TRBV18,TRBJ1-1,.,CASSPGYERTNEAFF,TGTGCCAGCTCACCAGGGTATGAGAGAACAAACGAAGCTTTCTTT
.,TRBV4-3,TRBJ1-2,TRBD1,CASSQGRDRVYGYTF,TGCGCCAGCAGCCAAGGCCGGGACAGGGTTTATGGCTACACCTTC
.,TRBV15,TRBJ2-3,TRBD2,CATSGEIAGGLGTDTQYF,TGTGCCACCAGCGGCGAGATAGCGGGGGGGCTGGGGACAGATACGCAGTATTTT
.,TRBV19,TRBJ2-7,.,CASREAESSAYEQYF,TGTGCCAGTAGAGAAGCAGAAAGTTCAGCGTACGAGCAGTACTTC
.,TRBV7-2,TRBJ1-6,.,CASSLEGSSYNSPLHF,TGTGCCAGCAGCTTAGAGGGGAGCTCCTATAATTCACCCCTCCACTTT
.,TRBV19,TRBJ1-5,.,CASRQGKQPQHF,TGTGCCAGTAGGCAGGGGAAACAGCCCCAGCATTTT